A selection of T cell receptor beta chains follows, all from one sample in a study of blood T cell repertoires in COVID-19. The protocol was immunoSEQ multiplex PCR, while the TCRdb copy is restricted to in-frame clones and leaves out a portion. The data hold about 110,000 clones, with about 80% observed a single time. The sample comprised peripheral blood. The origin of the receptors is a man aged 65 to 85 with acute or convalescent COVID-19. Both conserved end residues are part of each CDR3.

TRBV19	TRBJ1-1	CASSHPGQGMAEAFF
TRBV12-3/TRBV12-4	TRBJ1-1	CASSLETGAEAFF
TRBV12-3/TRBV12-4	TRBJ2-7	CASSLANLGEQYF
TRBV18	TRBJ2-1	CASSPMVKGQGAREQFF
TRBV5-1	TRBJ1-1	CASTVQGGNTEAFF
TRBV5-1	TRBJ1-2	CASRATGGGYGYTF
TRBV29-1	TRBJ2-7	CSVATLSAGEQYF
TRBV5-1	TRBJ1-1	CASSTANTEAFF
TRBV6-1	TRBJ1-2	CASSHEGPAGYGYTF
TRBV15	TRBJ2-1	CATSRDRQGAGEQFF
TRBV7-2	TRBJ2-3	CASSLTDTQYF
TRBV12-5	TRBJ2-2	CASGYTGQRANTGELFF
TRBV6-6	TRBJ1-5	CASTASSNQPQHF
TRBV6-5	TRBJ1-2	CASSYSGGSYGYTF
TRBV7-9	TRBJ1-2	CASSLDRGYYGYTF
TRBV4-2	TRBJ1-1	CASISGGSTEAFF
TRBV6-4	TRBJ1-2	CASSDSGQGARGYTF
TRBV9	TRBJ2-2	CASGSQVALGGELFF
TRBV11-3	TRBJ2-3	CASSLSVGQGSADTQYF
TRBV4-1	TRBJ1-5	CASSSGGESNQPQHF
TRBV13	TRBJ2-7	CASSWRGNHEQYF
TRBV6-5	TRBJ2-5	CASKGGGAQETQYF
TRBV3-1/TRBV3-2	TRBJ2-7	CATSGLSYEQYF
TRBV6-1	TRBJ1-2	CASSEPRDYGYTF
TRBV5-6	TRBJ2-1	CASMWLQGPYNEQFF
TRBV2	TRBJ1-5	CASSDRRGGRTGSNQPQHF
TRBV27	TRBJ1-6	CASSFLFRGEVSPLHF
TRBV6-5	TRBJ2-7	CASTPPGTVLGEQYF
TRBV21-1	TRBJ2-5	CASSPPCDGAGETQYF
TRBV29-1	TRBJ2-5	CSARPGLASQETQYF
TRBV14	TRBJ1-2	CASSQEATVGGYTF
TRBV23-1	TRBJ1-4	CASSQSTRGSATNEKLFF
TRBV6-5	TRBJ1-6	CASSREGLNSPLHF
TRBV6-5	TRBJ1-2	CASSRTGAYGYTF
TRBV7-2	TRBJ2-3	CASSLVLGGGTDTQYF
TRBV7-2	TRBJ2-7	CASSLAAGTITYEQYF
TRBV5-1	TRBJ2-1	CASSRGTSGGVGDEQFF
TRBV14	TRBJ1-4	CASSQESVLGAEKLFF
TRBV18	TRBJ1-1	CASSPPGDTEAFF
TRBV6-5	TRBJ2-2	CASSYLGGFPTGELFF
TRBV5-5	TRBJ2-1	CASSLSSGGREQFF
TRBV5-8	TRBJ1-2	CASSSGQGTKYGYTF
TRBV7-3	TRBJ1-6	CASSLQGGNSPLHF
TRBV7-8	TRBJ1-5	CASSSGVGNQPQHF
TRBV5-1	TRBJ2-7	CASSLKTSGSSYEQYF
TRBV24-1	TRBJ1-2	CATSGRDGYTF
TRBV19	TRBJ2-7	CASSIEGQGVYEQYF
TRBV28	TRBJ2-5	CASSLTGLEAQETQYF
TRBV5-8	TRBJ2-3	CASSLRQGYSTDTQYF